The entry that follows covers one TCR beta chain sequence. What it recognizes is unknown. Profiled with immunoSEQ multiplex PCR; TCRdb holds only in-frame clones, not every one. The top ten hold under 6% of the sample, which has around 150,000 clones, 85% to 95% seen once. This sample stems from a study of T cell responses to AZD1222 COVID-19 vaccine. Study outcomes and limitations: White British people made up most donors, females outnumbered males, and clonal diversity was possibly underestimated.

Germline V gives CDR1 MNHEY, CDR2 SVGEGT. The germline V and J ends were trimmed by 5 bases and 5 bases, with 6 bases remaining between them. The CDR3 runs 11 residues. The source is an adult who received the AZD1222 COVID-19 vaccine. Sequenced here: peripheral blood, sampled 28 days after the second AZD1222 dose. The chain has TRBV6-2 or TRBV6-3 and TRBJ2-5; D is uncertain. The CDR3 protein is CASSARETQYF. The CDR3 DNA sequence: TGTGCCAGCAGTGCCCGGGAGACCCAGTACTTC.